The 9 T cell receptor beta chains below all came from one sample that was sequenced in a study of blood T cells in healthy people across ages. PCR was performed a second time for about 6 to 12 cycles using a sample-barcoded 5' primer and a J-beta primer mix. TCRdb passed the 5' RACE reads through MiXCR, listing each CDR3 protein once. Here the sample spans some 1.5 million distinct CDR3 sequences, 25% to 30% being singletons. The specimen was blood. All receptors come from a woman in her 30s in good health.

This chain uses TRBV10-2 with TRBJ2-3, with TRBD2 matching 10 bases. After removal of 6 bases from V and 4 bases from J, the junction contained 10 bases not matched to a gene. The CDR3 runs to 16 residues. Germline V gene lookup returns CDR1 WSHSY and CDR2 SAAADI. The CDR3 DNA follows: TGCGCCAGCAGGGACAAGCGGGGGGGCCTTCCAGATACGCAGTATTTT. Translation: CASRDKRGGLPDTQYF.

This clonotype was picked up a small number of times. The chain uses TRBV5-5 and TRBJ2-5; weak D call: TRBD2 (5 bases). The germline V gene has CDR1 SGHKS and CDR2 YYEKEE (reference sequence). The CDR3 consists of 15 residues. V was shortened by 0 bases and J by 5 bases, with 14 bases between the two germline ends. The CDR3 reads CASSLVPYPGETQYF. DNA of the CDR3: TGTGCCAGCAGCTTGGTCCCTTACCCGGGGGAGACCCAGTACTTC.

Only a few counts were recorded for this clonotype. The V call is TRBV29-1, the J call TRBJ2-1; D ambiguous. Germline CDR1 and CDR2: SQVTM and ANQGSEA. V lost 2 bases and J 8 bases, leaving 13 bases between the germline ends. This CDR3 is built from 13 residues. CDR3 nucleotides: TGCAGCGTTGAATCAAAGGGCTCGGATGAGCAGTTCTTC. Translation gives CSVESKGSDEQFF.

The J gene is TRBJ2-3, the V gene TRBV20-1; D is ambiguous. The CDR3 loop spans 15 amino acids. V lost 0 bases to trimming and J lost 2 bases, with 12 bases between them. Per the germline V gene, CDR1 is DFQATT and CDR2 is SNEGSKA (reference sequence). CDR3 coding DNA: TGCAGTGCTAGAGATCCAAACCGGGCCACAGATACGCAGTATTTT. Encoded protein: CSARDPNRATDTQYF.

The chain combines TRBV6-5 with TRBJ2-1; D remains ambiguous. Trimming left V 9 bases short and J 4 bases short, with 10 bases between. Per germline, CDR1 MNHEY and CDR2 SVGAGI. The CDR3 is made up of 12 amino acids. This chain's CDR3 is CASRNPYNEQFF. CDR3 DNA: TGTGCCAGTAGGAATCCTTACAATGAGCAGTTCTTC.

This rearrangement joins TRBV20-1 to TRBJ1-4; a possible D gene is TRBD1 (6 bases). Germline values: CDR1 DFQATT, CDR2 SNEGSKA (reference sequence). Trimming stripped 6 bases from V and 7 bases from J, with 15 bases between. The CDR3 loop spans 13 amino acids. Written as DNA, the CDR3 is TGCAGTGCCGGGACATCCAAACGTGAAAAACTGTTTTTT. Its protein product is CSAGTSKREKLFF.

The rearrangement links TRBV25-1 to TRBJ1-6, with D maybe TRBD1 (6 bases). The germline CDR1 and CDR2 sequences are MGHDK and SYGVNS. Trimming cost V 4 bases and J 8 bases, with 21 bases left between them. This CDR3 comprises 17 residues. The DNA for the CDR3 is TGTGCCAGCAGTGGTGCTTCCTGGGGGCTTGGGTATTCACCCCTCCACTTT. Translating it yields CASSGASWGLGYSPLHF.

The chain combines TRBV29-1 with TRBJ2-3, with TRBD1 identical over 10 bases. Germline V gene data show CDR1 as SQVTM and CDR2 as ANQGSEA. V lost 5 bases and J lost 6; bases outside the gene matches: 8. CDR3 size: 14 residues. The CDR3 region is CSVQRQGAPDTQYF. DNA of the CDR3: TGCAGCGTTCAGCGACAGGGGGCGCCGGATACGCAGTATTTT.

CDR3 DNA sequence: TGCGCCAGCAGCCATGTCCGACAGGGTCTGGGGGAAAAACTGTTTTTT. Its protein is CASSHVRQGLGEKLFF. This chain joins TRBV4-1 and TRBJ1-4, with TRBD1 matching over 7 bases. This CDR3 contains 16 residues. The trim removed 3 bases at V and 8 bases at J, leaving 12 bases unmatched. Germline assignment: CDR1 MGHRA and CDR2 YSYEKL.